The 27 T cell receptor beta chains presented below share a single source sample, sequenced in a study of Ad26.COV2.S vaccination and SARS-CoV-2 variants (TCRdb year 2021). In the paper's terms, the treatment or condition label means: about 20 received Ad26.COV2.S at low or high dose, single or two shots; about 5 received placebo; per-sample allocation not given. For vaccine and placebo recipients, repertoires were sequenced using samples collected on day 63 after the first injection. The library came from the immunoSEQ multiplex PCR assay. TCRdb holds this immuneACCESS table with in-frame rearrangements only. Some clones are missing; in checked studies, unresolved V genes explain under half, and the rest has no known cause. For this sample the table gives about 410,000 clones, of which about nine tenths were detected only once. 3.5% of the sample lies in the top ten. Sequenced here: peripheral blood, sampled in a trial of Ad26.COV2.S vaccine versus placebo. The receptors come from a person between 18 and 60 years old who received the Ad26.COV2.S COVID-19 vaccine or a placebo.

The chain has TRBV27 and TRBJ2-7; 13 bases are a match to TRBD2. Losses at the gene ends were 6 bases for V and 4 bases for J; bases not matched to a gene: 6. The CDR3 length is 15 residues. Germline V gene lookup returns CDR1 MNHEY and CDR2 SMNVEV (reference sequence). The CDR3 region is CASSHTSGGAYEQYF. CDR3 DNA: TGTGCCAGCAGCCATACTAGCGGGGGGGCATACGAGCAGTACTTC.

This chain joins TRBV2 and TRBJ1-2; no clear D. The germline V gene has CDR1 SNHLY and CDR2 FYNNEI. This CDR3 comprises 12 residues. The V and J ends lost 7 bases and 4 bases respectively, with 10 bases between them. The CDR3 coding sequence is TGTGCCAGCACCCGATGGCCCTATGGCTACACCTTC. Encoded protein: CASTRWPYGYTF.

The V gene is TRBV18, the J gene TRBJ1-1, with a possible D match to TRBD1 (6 bases). This CDR3 region has 14 residues. With 0 bases removed from V and 4 bases from J, the gap between germline ends came to 9 bases. CDR1 and CDR2 (germline): KGHSH, LQKENI. Here the CDR3 DNA reads TGTGCCAGCTCACCACCGGGGGCCGGCACTGAAGCTTTCTTT. Amino acid sequence: CASSPPGAGTEAFF.

This chain connects TRBV15 to TRBJ2-1, with 11 bases that match TRBD2. The J segment lost 8 bases and the V segment lost 5 bases, leaving 8 bases of the junction unmatched. This CDR3 comprises 15 residues. CDR1 LNHNV and CDR2 YYDKDF come from the germline V gene (reference sequence). CDR3 nucleotides: TGTGCCACCAGCGTTAGCGGGGGGGCCTCTGATGAGCAGTTCTTC. Protein product: CATSVSGGASDEQFF.

V gene TRBV15 combines with J gene TRBJ2-5; 8 positions match TRBD1. Germline values: CDR1 LNHNV, CDR2 YYDKDF (reference sequence). The CDR3 length is 15 residues. The junction had 9 bases not matched to a gene; V was cut back by 6 bases and J by 3 bases. CDR3 region: CATSLTGTGKETQYF. The CDR3 bases are TGTGCCACCAGTCTAACCGGGACAGGAAAAGAGACCCAGTACTTC.

This clone was detected once. V and J are TRBV13 and TRBJ2-5; 7 bases map to TRBD2. Germline V gene data show CDR1 as PRHDT and CDR2 as FYEKMQ (reference sequence). The CDR3 sequence is 15 residues long. V trimming: 5 bases; J trimming: 2 bases; junction bases outside the gene matches: 8. CDR3 bases: TGTGCCAGCAGCCCTGTGGTCGGGGGGCAAGAGACCCAGTACTTC. Amino acid sequence: CASSPVVGGQETQYF. Combining the CDR3 with reference TRBV13 and TRBJ2-5 gives the whole variable domain AAGVIQSPRHLIKEKRETATLKCYPIPRHDTVYWYQQGPGQDPQFLISFYEKMQSDKGSIPDRFSAQQFSDYHSELNMSSLELGDSALYFCASSPVVGGQETQYFGPGTRLLVL.

This chain connects TRBV3-1 (or the pseudogene TRBV3-2) to TRBJ1-2; D is uncertain. This CDR3 comprises 12 residues. Germline assignment: CDR1 LGHDT and CDR2 YNNKEL (reference sequence). The V gene lost 3 bases and the J gene lost 4 bases, with 6 bases spanning the gap. CDR3 bases: TGTGCCAGCAGCCAGTCTTTCTATGGCTACACCTTC. This translates into CASSQSFYGYTF.

The V call is TRBV6-1, the J call TRBJ2-1; 16 nucleotides align to TRBD2. The CDR3 is made up of 18 amino acids. Trimming took 4 bases from V and 6 from J; bases not matched to a gene: 9. Germline V gives CDR1 MNHNS, CDR2 SASEGT. CDR3 sequence reads: CASSVIPGTSGGANEQFF. Written as DNA, the CDR3 is TGTGCCAGCAGTGTGATTCCCGGGACTAGCGGGGGGGCCAATGAGCAGTTCTTC.

The chain employs TRBV6-5 and TRBJ1-2, with D perhaps TRBD1 (5 bases). The CDR3 has 16 amino acids. CDR1 and CDR2 from the germline V gene are MNHEY and SVGAGI. The V and J ends lost 4 bases and 3 bases respectively, with 18 bases between them. CDR3 sequence (DNA): TGTGCCAGCAGTTCCTGGGGGAACTTCGAGGACTATGGCTACACCTTC. This sequence encodes CASSSWGNFEDYGYTF.

The CDR3 is CASSSLDRGREETQYF. Written as DNA, the CDR3 is TGTGCCAGCAGCTCCCTGGACAGGGGGCGAGAAGAGACCCAGTACTTC. The chain combines TRBV7-9 with TRBJ2-5, with 11 bases lining up with TRBD1. The CDR3 totals 16 residues. CDR1 SEHNR and CDR2 FQNEAQ come from the germline V gene (reference sequence). Trimming cost V 4 bases and J 3 bases; bases outside gene matches: 7.

This sequence joins TRBV9 and TRBJ1-2; a possible D gene is TRBD1 (6 bases). The V gene lost 0 bases and the J gene lost 3 bases, with 18 bases spanning the gap. Germline V gives CDR1 SGDLS, CDR2 YYNGEE. The CDR3 is 17 amino acids. The CDR3, as DNA: TGTGCCAGCAGCGTAGGTGCAGGGGCCGCCCGCTACTATGGCTACACCTTC. Translating gives CASSVGAGAARYYGYTF.

The J gene is TRBJ2-5, the V gene TRBV19, with 11 bases lining up with TRBD2. Looked up from germline, CDR1 is LNHDA and CDR2 is SQIVND (reference sequence). The junction had 7 bases not matched to a gene; V was cut back by 4 bases and J by 3 bases. The CDR3 spans 16 residues. The CDR3 loop is CASSTSLAGGKETQYF. Written as DNA, the CDR3 is TGTGCCAGTAGTACGTCTCTAGCGGGGGGAAAAGAGACCCAGTACTTC. The whole variable domain, remainder taken from reference TRBV19 and TRBJ2-5, is DGGITQSPKYLFRKEGQNVTLSCEQNLNHDAMYWYRQDPGQGLRLIYYSQIVNDFQKGDIAEGYSVSREKKESFPLTVTSAQKNPTAFYLCASSTSLAGGKETQYFGPGTRLLVL.

This clone has just a few counts. The chain employs TRBV6-1 and TRBJ2-7; no definite D call. CDR1 and CDR2 from the germline V gene are MNHNS and SASEGT. The V end lost 2 bases, the J end lost 6 bases, and 5 bases lay between the germline ends. This CDR3 has 11 amino acids. The CDR3 coding sequence is TGTGCCAGCAGTGAACATCTCGAGCAGTACTTC. Protein: CASSEHLEQYF.

The chain employs TRBV4-2 and TRBJ1-2; D is unresolved. Germline loops: CDR1 LGHNA, CDR2 YNFKEQ. V dropped 0 bases and J dropped 6 bases, with 11 bases sitting between them. The CDR3 covers 14 residues. CDR3 nucleotide sequence: TGTGCCAGCAGCCAAGAATCGGTAGTGGATGGCTACACCTTC. Its protein is CASSQESVVDGYTF.

The DNA for the CDR3 is TGTGCCAGCAGCGTAGCAATTGGGACCCTTGGAAACACCATATATTTT. Translation gives CASSVAIGTLGNTIYF. The gene calls are TRBV9 and TRBJ1-3; D is perhaps TRBD1 (5 bases). V was pared by 0 bases and J by 3 bases, with 13 bases between. Germline loops: CDR1 SGDLS, CDR2 YYNGEE. The CDR3 covers 16 residues. The complete variable domain, with remaining parts taken from reference TRBV9 and TRBJ1-3, reads DSGVTQTPKHLITATGQRVTLRCSPRSGDLSVYWYQQSLDQGLQFLIQYYNGEERAKGNILERFSAQQFPDLHSELNLSSLELGDSALYFCASSVAIGTLGNTIYFGEGSWLTVV.

V gene TRBV4-1 combines with J gene TRBJ1-4; D call uncertain. Germline V gene lookup returns CDR1 MGHRA and CDR2 YSYEKL. V gave up 1 base and J gave up 1 base, with 7 bases separating them. This CDR3 is built from 15 residues. The CDR3 protein is CASSQVAGTNEKLFF. In DNA, the CDR3 is TGCGCCAGCAGCCAAGTGGCCGGAACTAATGAAAAACTGTTTTTT.

The V gene is TRBV28, the J gene TRBJ2-7, with D perhaps TRBD1 (6 bases). Per the germline V gene, CDR1 is MDHEN and CDR2 is SYDVKM. The V and J ends lost 7 bases and 10 bases respectively, with 26 bases between them. The CDR3 covers 15 residues. This CDR3 reads CASTSRQITRGYQYF. The DNA for the CDR3 is TGTGCCAGCACCTCCCGGCAGATTACCAGGGGATATCAGTACTTC.

J is TRBJ1-5 and V is TRBV5-5; D is perhaps TRBD1 (5 bases). The CDR3 is 15 amino acids. Germline CDR1 is SGHKS and CDR2 is YYEKEE (reference sequence). Trimming removed 0 bases at V and 1 base at J, with 8 bases between. CDR3 bases: TGTGCCAGCAGCTTGGGGGGGTCGAGCAATCAGCCCCAGCATTTT. This codes for CASSLGGSSNQPQHF.

This chain uses TRBV11-2 with TRBJ2-1; 11 bases line up with TRBD2. Germline V lookup: CDR1 SGHAT, CDR2 FQNNGV. V trimming: 3 bases; J trimming: 5 bases; junction bases outside the gene matches: 3. This CDR3 spans 15 amino acids. CDR3 loop: CASSFIAGGHNEQFF. CDR3 nucleotide sequence: TGTGCCAGCAGCTTCATAGCGGGGGGGCACAATGAGCAGTTCTTC.

CDR3 nucleotides: TGTGCCAGCAGCTTAGTCTACCCGCGGGGGGATACGCAGTATTTT. Protein: CASSLVYPRGDTQYF. The chain carries TRBV7-2 and TRBJ2-3, with 7 positions matching TRBD2. After removal of 1 base from V and 6 bases from J, the junction contained 7 bases not matched to a gene. CDR3 length equals 15 residues. Per the germline V gene, CDR1 is SGHTA and CDR2 is FQGNSA.

This chain joins TRBV4-2 and TRBJ2-2, with D uncertain. V was cut by 0 bases and J by 6 bases, with 14 bases left in between. Germline V CDR1 and CDR2: LGHNA, YNFKEQ. CDR3 length: 16 amino acids. The DNA for the CDR3 is TGTGCCAGCAGCCAAGAGGCGGTTAAGGAAGCCGGGGAGCTGTTTTTT. Translation: CASSQEAVKEAGELFF.

The genes are TRBV6-1 and TRBJ2-4, with unresolved D. The CDR3 totals 16 residues. The germline CDR1 and CDR2 sequences are MNHNS and SASEGT. The V gene lost 1 base and the J gene lost 0 bases, with 10 bases spanning the gap. The CDR3, as DNA: TGTGCCAGCAGTGAAGATCGGGTGCGAGCCAAAAACATTCAGTACTTC. As protein: CASSEDRVRAKNIQYF.

This clone was picked up one time. The chain combines TRBV3-1 (or the pseudogene TRBV3-2) with TRBJ2-7, with 10 positions matching TRBD1. Germline CDR1 reads LGHDT; CDR2 reads YNNKEL (reference sequence). After removal of 2 bases from V and 3 bases from J, the junction contained 4 bases not matched to a gene. The CDR3 totals 15 residues. The DNA for the CDR3 is TGTGCCAGCAGCCAATACCGGGACAGGGGCTACGAGCAGTACTTC. Translated: CASSQYRDRGYEQYF.

The genes are TRBV2 and TRBJ1-2; D unclear. CDR1 and CDR2 from the germline V gene are SNHLY and FYNNEI. Trimming removed 5 bases from V and 4 bases from J, with 14 bases in between. The CDR3 runs to 14 residues. The CDR3 protein is CASSTSQGSYGYTF. CDR3 nucleotides: TGTGCCAGCAGTACATCTCAAGGAAGCTATGGCTACACCTTC.

V and J are TRBV4-1 and TRBJ2-1; 11 bases are a match to TRBD2. With V trimmed by 1 base and J by 6 bases, 8 bases remained unmatched. Germline V lookup: CDR1 MGHRA, CDR2 YSYEKL. The CDR3 has 17 residues. Here the CDR3 DNA reads TGCGCCAGCAGCCAAGGGGCATGGACTAGCGGGTCCAATGAGCAGTTCTTC. It yields the protein CASSQGAWTSGSNEQFF.

This chain joins TRBV5-1 and TRBJ2-6; a weak D match, TRBD1 (6 bases). This CDR3 comprises 15 residues. V lost 4 bases to trimming and J lost 2 bases, with 10 bases between them. From germline, CDR1 is SGHRS and CDR2 YFSETQ. CDR3 protein: CASSDTGTGANVLTF. For the CDR3, the DNA is TGCGCCAGCAGCGACACAGGGACTGGGGCCAACGTCCTGACTTTC.

The chain combines TRBV19 with TRBJ1-1, with D maybe TRBD1 (5 bases). The CDR3 is made up of 15 amino acids. In germline, CDR1 is LNHDA, CDR2 SQIVND (reference sequence). The V end lost 5 bases, the J end lost 4 bases, and 17 bases lay between the germline ends. CDR3 in DNA: TGTGCCAGTAGTCCCACGGGACTGTTGACCACTGAAGCTTTCTTT. This translates into CASSPTGLLTTEAFF.